This T cell receptor beta chain was sequenced in a study of CD8 T cells in ankylosing spondylitis. Findings of the study overall: Peripheral blood samples showed relatively rare disease-linked clones, and these clones were CD8+. In ankylosing spondylitis patients, matched synovial fluid reportedly showed significant enrichment of disease-linked clones. Characteristic of ankylosing spondylitis blood, it appeared, was a TCR beta motif comprising about 8 highly homologous variants.

In making TCR beta libraries, quantitative 5'-RACE with molecular barcodes was used. TCRdb called the 5' RACE reads again in MiXCR, with one record for every CDR3 protein. Here the sample spans 150,000 to 200,000 distinct CDR3 sequences, approximately 12% being singletons. Germline V lookup: CDR1 SGHRS, CDR2 YFSETQ. With V trimmed by 5 bases and J by 2 bases, 6 bases remained unmatched. This CDR3 contains 14 residues. Turning to this clonotype: No antigen is known for it.

Sequencing was carried out using blood, either unsorted or a sorted T cell fraction (not recorded which). This receptor was obtained from a female donor with ankylosing spondylitis or in good health (not recorded which). V gene TRBV5-1 combines with J gene TRBJ2-5; 7 bases are a match to TRBD1. Here the CDR3 DNA reads TGCGCCAGCAGGCTGGGACAGCTTCAAGAGACCCAGTACTTC. This translates into CASRLGQLQETQYF. Using reference TRBV5-1 and TRBJ2-5 for the parts outside the CDR3, the full variable domain is KAGVTQTPRYLIKTRGQQVTLSCSPISGHRSVSWYQQTPGQGLQFLFEYFSETQRNKGNFPGRFSGRQFSNSRSEMNVSTLELGDSALYLCASRLGQLQETQYFGPGTRLLVL.